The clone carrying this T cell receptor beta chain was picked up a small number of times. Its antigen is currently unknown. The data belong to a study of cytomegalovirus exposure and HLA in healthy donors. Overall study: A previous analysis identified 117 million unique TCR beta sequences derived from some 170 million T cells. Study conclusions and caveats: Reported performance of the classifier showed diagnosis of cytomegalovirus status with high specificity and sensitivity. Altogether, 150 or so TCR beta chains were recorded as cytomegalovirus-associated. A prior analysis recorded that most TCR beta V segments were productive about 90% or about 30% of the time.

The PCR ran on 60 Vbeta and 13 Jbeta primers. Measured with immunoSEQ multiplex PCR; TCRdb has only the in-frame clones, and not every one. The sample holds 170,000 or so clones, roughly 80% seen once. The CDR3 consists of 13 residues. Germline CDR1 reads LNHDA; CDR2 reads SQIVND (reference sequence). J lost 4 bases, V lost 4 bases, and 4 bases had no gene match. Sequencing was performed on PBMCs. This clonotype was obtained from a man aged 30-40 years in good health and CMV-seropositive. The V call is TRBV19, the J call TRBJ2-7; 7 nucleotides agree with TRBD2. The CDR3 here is CASSNQGGYEQYF. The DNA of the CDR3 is TGTGCCAGTAGTAATCAGGGAGGGTACGAGCAGTACTTC.